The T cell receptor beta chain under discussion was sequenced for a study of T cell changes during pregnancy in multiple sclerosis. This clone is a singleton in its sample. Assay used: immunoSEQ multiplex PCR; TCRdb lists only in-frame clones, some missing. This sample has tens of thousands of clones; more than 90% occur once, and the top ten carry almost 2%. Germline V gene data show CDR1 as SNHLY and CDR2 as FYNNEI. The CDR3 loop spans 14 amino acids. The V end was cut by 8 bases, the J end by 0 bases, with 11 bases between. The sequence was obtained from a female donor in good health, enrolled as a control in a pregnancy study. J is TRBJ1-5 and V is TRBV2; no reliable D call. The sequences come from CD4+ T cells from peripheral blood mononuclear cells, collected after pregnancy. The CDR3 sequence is CASGRGYSNQPQHF. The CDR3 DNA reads TGTGCCAGCGGTCGGGGTTATAGCAATCAGCCCCAGCATTTT.